Detailed here is one T cell receptor (beta chain). Its specificity is unknown. The protocol was immunoSEQ multiplex PCR, while the TCRdb copy is restricted to in-frame clones and leaves out a portion. The profile shows approximately 270,000 clones, about 90% of them singletons. This entry belongs to a study of cytomegalovirus exposure and HLA in healthy donors. Study-level points and caveats: Rarity marked most TCR sequences, yet some public TCRs occurred in many donors. In the 120 or so validation repertoires, just under 95% of cluster scores exceeded 0, per a later analysis.

Germline CDR1 reads SQVTM; CDR2 reads ANQGSEA. V lost 4 bases to trimming and J lost 1 base, with 17 bases between them. The CDR3 is made up of 16 amino acids. The donors were members of the validation cohort comprising approximately 110 subjects, separate from the approximately 670-subject first cohort. The TCR sequence derives from a man younger than 30 in good health and CMV-seropositive. V is TRBV29-1 and J is TRBJ2-4; D possibly matches TRBD1 or TRBD2 (6 bases each). The specimen sequenced was PBMCs. The chain's CDR3 is CSVGSFGGLAKNIQYF. In DNA, the CDR3 is TGCAGCGTTGGAAGTTTTGGGGGGCTGGCCAAAAACATTCAGTACTTC.